This entry concerns a single TCR beta chain. The antigen remains unidentified. This entry comes from a study of long-term antiretroviral therapy in people with HIV. The libraries were made with immunoSEQ v3.0 at survey level. The method was immunoSEQ multiplex PCR; TCRdb's version includes in-frame clones alone and lacks a portion of them. Of tens of thousands of clones listed, around 90% were seen once; the top ten hold roughly 3.6%. Per the germline V gene, CDR1 is SGDLS and CDR2 is YYNGEE. V was trimmed by 3 bases and J by 2 bases, leaving 8 bases between them. The CDR3 totals 13 residues. Study-wide findings and caveats: Information on adherence, resistance and therapy changes was unavailable.

The samples comprised roughly 0.9-11 million cryopreserved PBMC ahead of DNA extraction. V and J are TRBV9 and TRBJ1-2, with TRBD1 as a possible D gene (5 bases). Material: unsorted PBMCs, obtained 1.8 years after starting antiretroviral therapy. The sequence derives from a woman between 18 and 29 years old with HIV. The CDR3 reads CASSGQRNYGYTF. CDR3 in DNA: TGTGCCAGCAGCGGACAGAGGAACTATGGCTACACCTTC.